This entry lists 19 T cell receptor beta chains sequenced from one sample in a study of T-cell reconstitution after alpha-beta-depleted transplantation in children listed by TCRdb under 2016. This sample's treatment or condition label indicates: allogeneic hematopoietic cell transplantation with graft depleted of TCRalphabeta T cells and CD19 B cells. Library creation used PCR. Instrument used: Illumina HiSeq 2500. TCR library preparation used molecular barcoding, with unique molecular identifiers applied to normalize quantification of the TCRbeta repertoire. The public sequencing data were trimmed at Q25 with fastp and processed into clonotypes with MiXCR by TCRdb, which kept only in-frame beta chains. Merged by CDR3 protein, the rows form single entries marked with the most common genes and DNA. A total of around 230,000 distinct CDR3 sequences appear in this sample, about a sixth of them only once. Jointly, the top ten make up approximately 40% of the sample.

Specimen: PBMCs, mostly from graft donor cells, collected 360 days after TCRalphabeta/CD19-depleted stem cell transplant. These receptors were collected from a male patient aged 2-10 years who had a stem cell transplant for acute lymphoblastic leukemia, so the T cells may come from the graft donor.

The chain uses TRBV29-1 and TRBJ2-7, with D unclear. In germline, CDR1 is SQVTM, CDR2 ANQGSEA. This CDR3 has 13 residues. The V and J ends lost 4 bases and 5 bases respectively, with 15 bases between them. The CDR3 here is CSVADGFGDEQYF. Here the CDR3 DNA reads TGCAGCGTTGCCGACGGATTCGGCGACGAGCAGTACTTC.

This rearrangement joins TRBV6-1 to TRBJ2-3; TRBD2 matches at 9 bases. The germline V gene encodes CDR1 MNHNS and CDR2 SASEGT. V shed 4 bases and J 0 bases; nucleotides not matched to a gene: 5. CDR3 length: 16 amino acids. This CDR3 reads CASSGLSGGSTDTQYF. DNA of the CDR3: TGTGCCAGCAGTGGCCTTAGCGGGGGCAGCACAGATACGCAGTATTTT.

This chain uses TRBV20-1 with TRBJ2-5, with TRBD2 matching over 14 bases. The ends lost 5 bases at V and 5 bases at J; junction bases unmatched: 1. The germline CDR1 and CDR2 sequences are DFQATT and SNEGSKA (reference sequence). The CDR3 covers 13 residues. The CDR3 nucleotides are TGCAGTGCTCGGACTAGCGGGGGGGAGACCCAGTACTTC. As protein: CSARTSGGETQYF.

This clonotype was detected only a few times. CDR3 DNA sequence: TGTGCCAGCAGCCCCGGAAGGCCCGGGGAGCTGTTTTTT. Its translation is CASSPGRPGELFF. The chain couples TRBV6-1 to TRBJ2-2, with D hard to call. This CDR3 region has 13 residues. CDR1 and CDR2 from the germline V gene are MNHNS and SASEGT. Trimming left V 6 bases short and J 6 bases short, with 11 bases between.

V and J are TRBV7-9 and TRBJ1-2, with a weak D call TRBD1 (6 bases). Between the trimmed V and J ends, which lost 5 bases and 8 bases, there was a span of 15 bases. Germline CDR1 SEHNR, CDR2 FQNEAQ (reference sequence). The CDR3 extends over 13 amino acids. CDR3 in DNA: TGTGCCAGCAGCGTTACACAGGGACGCGGCTACACCTTC. As protein: CASSVTQGRGYTF.

V and J are TRBV6-1 and TRBJ1-5; D call uncertain. CDR1 MNHNS and CDR2 SASEGT come from the germline V gene. This CDR3 comprises 14 residues. V shed 0 bases and J shed 4 bases, with 7 bases lying between them. The CDR3 here is CASSEAFGNQPQHF. The CDR3 DNA reads TGTGCCAGCAGTGAAGCTTTCGGGAATCAGCCCCAGCATTTT.

Only a few counts were recorded for this clonotype. The chain employs TRBV4-3 and TRBJ2-2; 7 nucleotides align to TRBD2. Losses at the gene ends were 0 bases for V and 0 bases for J; bases not matched to a gene: 4. CDR1 is LGHNA, CDR2 YSLEER, per germline. The CDR3 runs 17 residues. The DNA of the CDR3 is TGCGCCAGCAGCCAAGATCGGCTAGCGGCGAACACCGGGGAGCTGTTTTTT. Amino acids: CASSQDRLAANTGELFF.

The rearrangement uses TRBV18 and TRBJ2-7, with 9 nucleotides matching TRBD1. With V trimmed by 0 bases and J by 7 bases, 7 bases remained unmatched. The CDR3 runs 15 residues. Germline V gives CDR1 KGHSH, CDR2 LQKENI. The CDR3 region is CASSPPGDRVKEQYF. DNA of the CDR3: TGTGCCAGCTCACCACCAGGGGACAGGGTAAAAGAGCAGTACTTC.

This clonotype was seen only a few times. The chain recombines TRBV2 with TRBJ2-6; D call uncertain. This CDR3 has 13 amino acids. CDR1 is SNHLY and CDR2 is FYNNEI in the germline V gene. Trimming removed 1 base from V and 3 bases from J, with 1 base in between. CDR3 DNA: TGTGCCAGCAGTGAAGTTGGGGCCAACGTCCTGACTTTC. It encodes CASSEVGANVLTF.

The chain recombines TRBV30 with TRBJ1-1, with no clear D. CDR3 length: 12 residues. Germline assignment: CDR1 GTSNPN and CDR2 SVGIG (reference sequence). V lost 0 bases and J 5 bases, leaving 7 bases between the germline ends. CDR3 DNA sequence: TGTGCCTGGAGTGTAACGGGGACTGAAGCTTTCTTT. Its protein product is CAWSVTGTEAFF.

V is TRBV29-1 and J is TRBJ1-4; D remains unclear. This CDR3 contains 14 residues. In germline, CDR1 is SQVTM, CDR2 ANQGSEA. V lost 4 bases to trimming and J lost 4 bases, with 13 bases between them. CDR3 protein: CSVGILGINEKLFF. CDR3 nucleotides: TGCAGCGTTGGGATACTCGGGATTAATGAAAAACTGTTTTTT.

The sample holds a few counts of this clonotype. This chain links TRBV16 with TRBJ1-1; 7 bases align to TRBD1. The CDR3 extends over 15 amino acids. Germline lookup yields CDR1 KGHSY and CDR2 FQNENV. Trimming removed 4 bases from V and 0 bases from J; junction bases left unmatched: 5. The DNA of the CDR3 is TGTGCCAGCAGCCGTCGGGACAGACTGAACACTGAAGCTTTCTTT. As protein: CASSRRDRLNTEAFF.

The rearrangement joins TRBV12-3 or TRBV12-4 to TRBJ1-2, with D possibly being TRBD1 (6 bases). V gave up 6 bases and J gave up 4 bases, with 18 bases separating them. The CDR3 contains 15 residues. DNA for the CDR3: TGTGCCAGCAGCTCCAGGCAGGGGCGCCGCTATGGCTACACCTTC. This sequence encodes CASSSRQGRRYGYTF.

In its sample, this clonotype was seen a few times. The genes are TRBV10-3 and TRBJ2-7; 8 nucleotides align to TRBD1. The CDR3 contains 15 residues. Germline CDR1 is ENHRY and CDR2 is SYGVKD. V was pared by 4 bases and J by 5 bases, with 10 bases of the junction left unmatched. CDR3 sequence (DNA): TGTGCCATCAGTGCCCCGACAGGGGACGTGGACGAGCAGTACTTC. Translated: CAISAPTGDVDEQYF.

This clonotype was counted between two and nine times. This chain joins TRBV4-3 and TRBJ2-1; 10 positions agree with TRBD2. This CDR3 is 17 amino acids long. The germline V gene has CDR1 LGHNA and CDR2 YSLEER. V shed 0 bases, J shed 3 bases, and the junction held 5 bases outside the gene matches. The CDR3 region has the DNA TGCGCCAGCAGCCAAGATGTCGGACTAGCGGACTACAATGAGCAGTTCTTC. Residues: CASSQDVGLADYNEQFF.

The chain recombines TRBV7-2 with TRBJ1-4, with TRBD1 identical over 7 bases. In germline, CDR1 is SGHTA, CDR2 FQGNSA. The junction had 4 bases not matched to a gene; V was cut back by 5 bases and J by 4 bases. This CDR3 has 14 amino acids. The CDR3 sequence: CASSLTGVNEKLFF. The CDR3 DNA reads TGTGCCAGCAGCCTTACAGGGGTTAATGAAAAACTGTTTTTT.

This clonotype was seen a few times. V usage is TRBV20-1 and J usage is TRBJ2-3; 11 bases line up with TRBD2. Per the germline V gene, CDR1 is DFQATT and CDR2 is SNEGSKA (reference sequence). Trimming removed 5 bases from V and 4 bases from J; junction bases left unmatched: 2. This CDR3 comprises 13 residues. The CDR3 DNA sequence: TGCAGTGCTTTACTAGCGGGGGCAGATACGCAGTATTTT. It codes for CSALLAGADTQYF.

This clonotype was seen only a few times. The chain links TRBV4-3 to TRBJ2-2; D remains unclear. Germline CDR1 LGHNA, CDR2 YSLEER. V was clipped by 0 bases and J by 7 bases, with 15 bases between them. The CDR3 consists of 16 residues. As DNA, the CDR3 is TGCGCCAGCAGCCAAGATCTTATATCCCCCCTCGGGGAGCTGTTTTTT. This gives the protein CASSQDLISPLGELFF.

The chain has TRBV5-5 and TRBJ1-1, with 8 nucleotides matching TRBD1. The germline gives CDR1 SGHKS, CDR2 YYEKEE (reference sequence). The CDR3 runs to 15 residues. Trimming cost V 4 bases and J 4 bases; bases outside gene matches: 9. In DNA form, the CDR3 reads TGTGCCAGCAGCCCACGGACAGGGTTTGTCACTGAAGCTTTCTTT. Amino acids: CASSPRTGFVTEAFF.